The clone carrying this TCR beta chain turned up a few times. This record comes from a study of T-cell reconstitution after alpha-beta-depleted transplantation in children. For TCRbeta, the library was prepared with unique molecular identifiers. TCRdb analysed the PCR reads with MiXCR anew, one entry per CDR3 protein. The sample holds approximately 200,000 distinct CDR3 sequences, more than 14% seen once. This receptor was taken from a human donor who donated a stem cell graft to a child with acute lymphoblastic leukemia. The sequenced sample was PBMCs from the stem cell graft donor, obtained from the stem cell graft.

The CDR3 DNA sequence: TGTGCCTGGAGTGTACAGAGACTGTACTTC. Translating gives CAWSVQRLYF. J is TRBJ2-5 and V is TRBV30; D uncertain. Germline V gene sequence: CDR1 GTSNPN, CDR2 SVGIG (reference sequence). The CDR3 runs to 10 residues. Trimming cost V 0 bases and J 13 bases, with 9 bases left between them.